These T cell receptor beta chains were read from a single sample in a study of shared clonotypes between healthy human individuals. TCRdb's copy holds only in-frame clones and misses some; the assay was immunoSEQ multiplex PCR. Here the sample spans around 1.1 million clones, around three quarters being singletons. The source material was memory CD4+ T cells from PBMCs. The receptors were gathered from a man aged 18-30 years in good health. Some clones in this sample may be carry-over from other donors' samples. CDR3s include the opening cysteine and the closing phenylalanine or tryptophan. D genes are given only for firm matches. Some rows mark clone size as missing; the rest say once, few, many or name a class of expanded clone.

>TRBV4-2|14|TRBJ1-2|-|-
TGTGCCAGCAGCCCGCGTACGGGAAGGAGTGGCTACACCTTC
CASSPRTGRSGYTF
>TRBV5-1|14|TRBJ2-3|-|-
TGCGCCAGCATGAACGGTTTATTCACAGATACGCAGTATTTT
CASMNGLFTDTQYF
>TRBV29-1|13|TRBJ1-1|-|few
TGCAGCGTTGGGGGGGTCATGAACACTGAAGCTTTCTTT
CSVGGVMNTEAFF
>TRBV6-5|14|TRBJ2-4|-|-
TGTGCCAGCAGGAAGACCTTAGCCAAAAACATTCAGTACTTC
CASRKTLAKNIQYF
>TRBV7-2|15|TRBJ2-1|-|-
TGTGCCAGCAGGTTTAGCGGAACCTCCTACAATGAGCAGTTCTTC
CASRFSGTSYNEQFF
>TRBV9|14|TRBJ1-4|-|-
TGTGCCAGCAGCGTAGGACACCAGACTGAAAAACTGTTTTTT
CASSVGHQTEKLFF
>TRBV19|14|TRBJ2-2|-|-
TGTGCCAGTAGTATAGCGGACGGGATTCGAGAGCTGTTTTTT
CASSIADGIRELFF
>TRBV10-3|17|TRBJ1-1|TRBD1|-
TGTGCCATCACTCGGGACAGGGGGCTCCGGGCGAACACTGAAGCTTTCTTT
CAITRDRGLRANTEAFF
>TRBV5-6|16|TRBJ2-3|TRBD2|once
TGTGCCAGCAGCCTTCTGACTAGCGAGCGCACAGATACGCAGTATTTT
CASSLLTSERTDTQYF
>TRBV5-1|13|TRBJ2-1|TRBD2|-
TGCGCCAGCAGTATACTAGCGTCGCGTGAGCAGTTCTTC
CASSILASREQFF
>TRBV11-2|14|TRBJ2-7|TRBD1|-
TGTGCCAGCAGCTTCTCGGGACAGGGGGTTGAGCAGTACTTC
CASSFSGQGVEQYF
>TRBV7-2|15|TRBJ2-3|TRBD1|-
TGTGCCAGCAGCTTAGCGCGGACAGGGTACGATACGCAGTATTTT
CASSLARTGYDTQYF
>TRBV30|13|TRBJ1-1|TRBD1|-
TGTGCCTGGCGCTACACAGGGGTCACTGAAGCTTTCTTT
CAWRYTGVTEAFF
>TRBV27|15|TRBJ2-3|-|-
TGTGCCAGCAGCCGCCACAGACCTAGCACAGATACGCAGTATTTT
CASSRHRPSTDTQYF
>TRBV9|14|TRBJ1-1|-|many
TGTGCCAGCAGCGTAGCAGGTCGAGGCACTGAAGCTTTCTTT
CASSVAGRGTEAFF
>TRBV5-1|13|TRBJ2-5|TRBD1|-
TGCGCCAGCAGCTCGACAGGGTTAGAGACCCAGTACTTC
CASSSTGLETQYF
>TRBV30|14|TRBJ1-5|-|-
TGTGCCTGGAATCCTGTTTCTAGCAATCAGCCCCAGCATTTT
CAWNPVSSNQPQHF
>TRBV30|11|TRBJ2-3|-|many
TGTGCCTGGAGTTTTAGGGATACGCAGTATTTT
CAWSFRDTQYF
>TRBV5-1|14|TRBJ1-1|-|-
TGCGCCAGCAGCTTGGTGTCGGGGAGCCCTGAAGCTTTCTTT
CASSLVSGSPEAFF
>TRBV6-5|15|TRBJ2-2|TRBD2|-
TGTGCCAGCAAGAAGAGATCGGGGGGCACCGGGGAGCTGTTTTTT
CASKKRSGGTGELFF
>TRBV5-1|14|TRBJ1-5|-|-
TGCGCCAGCAGCTTGGTGGGCCCTAATCAGCCCCAGCATTTT
CASSLVGPNQPQHF
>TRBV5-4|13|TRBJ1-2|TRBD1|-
TGTGCCAGCAGCTCCCCGCAGGGGGGAGGCTACACCTTC
CASSSPQGGGYTF
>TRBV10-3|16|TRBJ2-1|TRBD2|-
TGTCTAGGAGGTAGCGGGAGGGTGAACCGGGGCAATGAGCAGTTCTTC
CLGGSGRVNRGNEQFF
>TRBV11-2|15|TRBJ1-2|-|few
TGTGCCAGCAGACGCACCGGGACGGGAAACTATGGCTACACCTTC
CASRRTGTGNYGYTF
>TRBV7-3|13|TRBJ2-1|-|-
TGTGCCAGCAGCTTCCAACAGGGTTCTGAGCAGTTCTTC
CASSFQQGSEQFF
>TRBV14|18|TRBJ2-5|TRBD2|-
TGTGCCAGCAGCCGACTACCCCACGGGACTAGCGGGCCAGAGACCCAGTACTTC
CASSRLPHGTSGPETQYF
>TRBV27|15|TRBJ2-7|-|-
TGTGCCAGCAGTTTCGGAACGCGAGAGGACTACGAGCAGTACTTC
CASSFGTREDYEQYF
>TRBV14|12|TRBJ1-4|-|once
TGTGCCAGCAGCCCCTCAAATGAAAAACTGTTTTTT
CASSPSNEKLFF
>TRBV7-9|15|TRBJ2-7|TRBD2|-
TGTGCCAGCAGCTTAGGAGGGACTAGAGGCTACGAGCAGTACTTC
CASSLGGTRGYEQYF
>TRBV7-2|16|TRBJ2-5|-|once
TGTGCCAGCAGCTTAGGAGGTCGGCAGCTCCAAGAGACCCAGTACTTC
CASSLGGRQLQETQYF
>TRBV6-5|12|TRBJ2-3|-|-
TGTGCCAGCAGTTTCAAGGGGGAAACGCAGTATTTT
CASSFKGETQYF
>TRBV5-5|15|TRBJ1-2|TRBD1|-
TGTGCCAGCAGCTTGGTAGGGACAGGGGCTTATGGCTACACCTTC
CASSLVGTGAYGYTF
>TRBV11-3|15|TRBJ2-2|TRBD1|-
TGTGCCAGCAGCCCCACGGCAGGGGGCCCCGGGGAGCTGTTTTTT
CASSPTAGGPGELFF
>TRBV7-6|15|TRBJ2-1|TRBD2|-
TGTGCCAGCAGCCCTACTAGCGGGAGGGCCGGTGAGCAGTTCTTC
CASSPTSGRAGEQFF
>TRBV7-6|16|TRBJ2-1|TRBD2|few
TGTGCCAGCAGCTTAGGTGCAGCGGGATCCTACAATGAGCAGTTCTTC
CASSLGAAGSYNEQFF
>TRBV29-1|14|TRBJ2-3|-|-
TGCAGCGTTGAGGGACCCTTGGGGACAGATACGCAGTATTTT
CSVEGPLGTDTQYF
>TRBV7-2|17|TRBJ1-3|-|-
TGTGCCAGCAGCCCACACTTAAGAGGGGGCTCTGGAAACACCATATATTTT
CASSPHLRGGSGNTIYF
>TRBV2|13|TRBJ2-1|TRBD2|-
TGTGCCAGCGGGACTAGCGGCAACAATGAGCAGTTCTTC
CASGTSGNNEQFF
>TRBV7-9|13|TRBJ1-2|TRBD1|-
TGTGCCAGCAGCTTATTGTCAGGGGGAGGCTACACCTTC
CASSLLSGGGYTF
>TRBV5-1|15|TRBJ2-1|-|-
TGCGCCAGCAGAGAGGGAGATTCCCAACCCAATGAGCAGTTCTTC
CASREGDSQPNEQFF